One sample yielded the 7 T cell receptor beta chains listed below, sequenced in a study of shared clonotypes between healthy human individuals. Sequencing used immunoSEQ multiplex PCR; TCRdb keeps in-frame clones, though not all of them. This sample has about 2.4 million clones, with roughly 93% found just once. The source material was naive CD4+ T cells from PBMCs. As for subset: CD45RA+ positively selected. These receptor sequences come from a man between 18 and 29 years old in good health. Some clones in this sample may be carry-over from other donors' samples.

With respect to this clone: Other DNA sequences in this sample translate to the same CDR3. The rearrangement uses TRBV2 and TRBJ2-5; D is perhaps TRBD2 (5 bases). Germline CDR1 reads SNHLY; CDR2 reads FYNNEI. CDR3 length: 11 residues. Deletions cut 4 bases from V and 5 bases from J, with 5 bases between. The CDR3 DNA sequence: TGTGCCAGCAGTGGCGGGGAGACCCAGTACTTC. Its protein is CASSGGETQYF.

The V and J genes are TRBV29-1 and TRBJ1-1; the D gene is possibly TRBD1 (5 bases). V lost 8 bases, J lost 3 bases, and 13 bases lay in between. This CDR3 is 12 amino acids long. The germline CDR1 and CDR2 sequences are SQVTM and ANQGSEA. CDR3 sequence (DNA): TGCAGCCCCACGCGGGGGGACACTGAAGCTTTCTTT. Amino acid sequence: CSPTRGDTEAFF.

In this sample, this clone turned up once. The CDR3 reads CASSPGRENTEAFF. The CDR3 region has the DNA TGCGCCAGCAGCCCTGGACGGGAGAACACTGAAGCTTTCTTT. The chain links TRBV5-1 to TRBJ1-1, with D hard to call. With 4 bases removed from V and 1 base from J, the gap between germline ends came to 11 bases. This CDR3 is built from 14 residues. From germline, CDR1 is SGHRS and CDR2 YFSETQ.

Comments on this clone: The same CDR3 can be traced to other DNA sequences in this sample. This rearrangement joins TRBV5-1 to TRBJ1-1; 7 bases map to TRBD1. Germline CDR1 SGHRS, CDR2 YFSETQ. J was trimmed by 5 bases and V by 0 bases; bases with no gene match: 4. This CDR3 contains 14 residues. The CDR3 region is CASSLVAGGTEAFF. In DNA form, the CDR3 reads TGCGCCAGCAGCTTGGTGGCAGGGGGGACTGAAGCTTTCTTT.

CDR3 sequence (DNA): TGTGCCAGCTCACCAGACAGCAAACCCCAGAACAATGAGCAGTTCTTC. Protein: CASSPDSKPQNNEQFF. The chain has TRBV18 and TRBJ2-1; possibly TRBD1 for D (5 bases). This CDR3 contains 16 residues. Germline CDR1 reads KGHSH; CDR2 reads LQKENI. V shed 2 bases and J shed 5 bases, with 16 bases lying between them.

The V call is TRBV6-5, the J call TRBJ2-1; D ambiguous. V shed 2 bases and J shed 0 bases, with 11 bases lying between them. Germline V gives CDR1 MNHEY, CDR2 SVGAGI. CDR3 length: 16 residues. The CDR3 DNA sequence: TGTGCCAGCAGTTACACTATTGGTCGCTCCTACAATGAGCAGTTCTTC. It is translated as CASSYTIGRSYNEQFF.

The chain links TRBV7-6 to TRBJ2-7, with a possible D match to TRBD1 (5 bases). The V gene lost 5 bases and the J gene lost 1 base, with 12 bases spanning the gap. The germline gives CDR1 SGHVS, CDR2 FNYEAQ. CDR3 size: 14 residues. DNA of the CDR3: TGTGCCAGCAGCGGGTACAGGTTTTCCTACGAGCAGTACTTC. This codes for CASSGYRFSYEQYF.